This T cell receptor beta chain was captured in a study of T cell repertoires in cytomegalovirus infection. Study summary: In public TCR beta signatures, there were indications of both CMV infection and matching HLA type. The study, taken as a whole, reports: Public TCR beta family frequency separated CMV-and-HLA carriers, including in an independent cohort. Ex vivo, HLA-C-restricted CMV-specific TCR beta clonotypes prevailed over the rest of the response.

TCRdb used MiXCR to reprocess the reads, holding one entry per CDR3 protein. This table has approximately 250,000 distinct CDR3 sequences, approximately 9.2% appearing once. This clonotype was seen repeatedly, ten times or more. Its specificity is not known. The source is a human donor in good health (CMV status not recorded). Some clones in this sample may be carry-over from other donors' samples. The specimen was PBMCs.

CDR3 bases: TGTGCCAGCAGCTCCTATGTGTCTGGGGCCAACGTCCTGACTTTC. This translates into CASSSYVSGANVLTF. The chain uses TRBV7-6 and TRBJ2-6; no reliable D call. This CDR3 is built from 15 residues. CDR1 and CDR2 (germline): SGHVS, FNYEAQ. Trimming removed 4 bases at V and 1 base at J, with 8 bases between.